The 12 T cell receptor beta chains below were found in one sample sequenced in a study of regulatory T cells in long-lasting Graves disease. Construction of TCR beta libraries relied on iRepertoire HTBI primers and on Arm-PCR targeting CDR3 regions. TCRdb ran MiXCR on the multiplex PCR reads and lists one entry per CDR3 protein. This sample has hundreds of thousands of distinct CDR3 sequences; roughly a sixth occur once, and the top ten carry 20% to 25%. Documented time point: newly diagnosed GD, antithyroid drugs for less than 3 months. PBMC-derived RNA was used for the TCR library. Sequencing was performed on peripheral blood mononuclear cells (PBMCs), taken at new diagnosis, from a patient treated with antithyroid drugs. The receptors were sampled from a female donor with Graves disease.

The chain links TRBV6-2 or TRBV6-3 to TRBJ1-2; 10 nucleotides match TRBD1. The CDR3 runs 15 residues. V shed 5 bases, J shed 5 bases, and the junction held 8 bases outside the gene matches. Germline V gene data show CDR1 as MNHEY and CDR2 as SVGEGT. In nucleotides, the CDR3 is TGTGCCAGCAGTCGTACCGGACAGGGGGAATATGGCTACACCTTC. It translates to CASSRTGQGEYGYTF.

V is TRBV19 and J is TRBJ2-3, with TRBD2 identical over 12 bases. Germline trimming cut 3 bases from V and 6 bases from J; bases unmatched to any gene: 10. The germline V gene has CDR1 LNHDA and CDR2 SQIVND (reference sequence). The CDR3 spans 17 residues. The CDR3 DNA reads TGTGCCAGTAGTATTCGTGGACTAGCGGGGCGGCGGGATACGCAGTATTTT. Translation gives CASSIRGLAGRRDTQYF.

This chain connects TRBV2 to TRBJ1-1; D remains ambiguous. Looked up from germline, CDR1 is SNHLY and CDR2 is FYNNEI. The length of the CDR3 is 13 residues. Trimming removed 10 bases from V and 0 bases from J, with 12 bases in between. CDR3 sequence: CATSSVVNTEAFF. The CDR3 DNA reads as TGTGCCACCAGCAGTGTGGTGAACACTGAAGCTTTCTTT. The entire variable domain, with the rest obtained from reference TRBV2 and TRBJ1-1, is as follows: EPEVTQTPSHQVTQMGQEVILRCVPISNHLYFYWYRQILGQKVEFLVSFYNNEISEKSEIFDDQFSVERPDGSNFTLKIRSTKLEDSAMYFCATSSVVNTEAFFGQGTRLTVV.

This clonotype was observed many times. The gene calls are TRBV11-2 and TRBJ2-7, with 7 bases matching TRBD2. CDR3 length: 15 residues. V was clipped by 6 bases and J by 1 base; unmatched bases: 9. Germline CDR1 and CDR2: SGHAT and FQNNGV. The CDR3 reads CASSLAAAGSYEQYF. The CDR3, as DNA: TGTGCCAGCAGTCTAGCGGCGGCCGGGTCCTACGAGCAGTACTTC. Using reference TRBV11-2 and TRBJ2-7 for the parts outside the CDR3, the full variable domain is EAGVAQSPRYKIIEKRQSVAFWCNPISGHATLYWYQQILGQGPKLLIQFQNNGVVDDSQLPKDRFSAERLKGVDSTLKIQPAKLEDSAVYLCASSLAAAGSYEQYFGPGTRLTVT.

The chain couples TRBV18 to TRBJ1-5; D possibly corresponds to TRBD1 (6 bases). The CDR3 has 15 residues. Trimming removed 4 bases from V and 9 bases from J, with 19 bases in between. The V gene's germline CDR1 is KGHSH and CDR2 LQKENI. CDR3: CASSLTGTSLWPQHF. CDR3 sequence (DNA): TGTGCCAGCTCACTGACCGGGACATCACTCTGGCCCCAGCATTTT.

CDR3 region: CASSEGLRNSGNTIYF. The CDR3, as DNA: TGTGCCAGCAGTGAAGGACTCAGGAACTCTGGAAACACCATATATTTT. V and J are TRBV2 and TRBJ1-3; D gene unclear. Germline V gene sequence: CDR1 SNHLY, CDR2 FYNNEI. CDR3 size: 16 residues. V lost 1 base and J 0 bases, leaving 10 bases between the germline ends.

This clonotype was counted ten times or more. This rearrangement joins TRBV7-3 to TRBJ2-3; tentatively, D is TRBD1 or TRBD2 (6 bases each). This CDR3 contains 16 residues. Germline values: CDR1 SGHTA, CDR2 FQGTGA. V lost 4 bases and J lost 2, with 16 bases in between. CDR3 coding DNA: TGTGCCAGCAGCTCCGGGGGCAGGGGAGCCACAGATACGCAGTATTTT. Translation: CASSSGGRGATDTQYF.

As DNA, the CDR3 is TGCGCCAGCAGCCACCCGGGACTAGCGGGCAATGAGCAGTTCTTC. Protein: CASSHPGLAGNEQFF. The V and J genes are TRBV4-1 and TRBJ2-1; 12 nucleotides align to TRBD2. The CDR3 is 15 residues long. J was trimmed by 6 bases and V by 3 bases; bases with no gene match: 3. Germline V gives CDR1 MGHRA, CDR2 YSYEKL.

This clonotype has at least ten counts. The chain links TRBV7-3 to TRBJ2-1; the D gene is possibly TRBD2 (6 bases). The CDR3 runs to 15 residues. V gave up 5 bases and J gave up 4 bases, with 15 bases separating them. CDR1 and CDR2 from the germline V gene are SGHTA and FQGTGA. CDR3 in DNA: TGTGCCAGCAGCCCACTAGCCTCCCCTTACAATGAGCAGTTCTTC. It specifies CASSPLASPYNEQFF.

This clonotype was picked up many times. This chain joins TRBV24-1 and TRBJ1-3; no clear D. CDR3 length: 12 residues. The V gene's germline CDR1 is KGHDR and CDR2 SFDVKD. Between the trimmed V and J ends, which lost 1 base and 7 bases, there was a span of 4 bases. The CDR3 spells CATSDFSNTIYF. Here the CDR3 DNA reads TGTGCCACCAGTGATTTCTCGAACACCATATATTTT.

This clonotype has ten or more counts. The rearrangement uses TRBV11-3 and TRBJ1-1; D may be TRBD1 (6 bases). The germline CDR1 and CDR2 sequences are SGHNT and YENEEA. The CDR3 totals 13 residues. Trimming pared 5 bases from V and 1 base from J, leaving 8 bases between. Here the CDR3 DNA reads TGTGCCAGCAGCACGACAGGGAACACTGAAGCTTTCTTT. Protein product: CASSTTGNTEAFF.

This clonotype was picked up many times. This sequence joins TRBV3-1 and TRBJ1-1, with D unresolved. The V end lost 1 base, the J end lost 5 bases, and 14 bases lay between the germline ends. CDR3 size: 15 residues. CDR1 LGHDT and CDR2 YNNKEL come from the germline V gene (reference sequence). DNA for the CDR3: TGTGCCAGCAGCCAAGCAATAGGTAGAGGAACTGAAGCTTTCTTT. It specifies CASSQAIGRGTEAFF. Variable domain in full (rest from reference TRBV3-1 and TRBJ1-1): DTAVSQTPKYLVTQMGNDKSIKCEQNLGHDTMYWYKQDSKKFLKIMFSYNNKELIINETVPNRFSPKSPDKAHLNLHINSLELGDSAVYFCASSQAIGRGTEAFFGQGTRLTVV.